This T cell receptor (beta chain) was identified during a study of identical twins. Unique molecular identifiers were present on the cDNA, and a universal primer site came from template switching. TCRdb independently ran MiXCR on the 5' RACE reads; one entry per CDR3 protein. Of about 920,000 distinct CDR3 sequences in the sample, 9% to 15% were seen once. Regarding the study as a whole: Cord blood's abundant beta clonotypes had fewer insertions, unlike memory repertoires. Invariant MAIT and iNKT cells are populations that could partly confound zero-insertion analyses.

As for this clonotype: What it binds is unknown.

Per the germline V gene, CDR1 is SGHVS and CDR2 is FQNEAQ. CDR3 length equals 16 residues. V gave up 0 bases and J gave up 4 bases; unmatched junction bases: 6. The same data also went into a second study, on yellow fever vaccine responses in identical twins.

Source material: PBMCs. The chain links TRBV7-8 to TRBJ2-7, with 10 nucleotides matching TRBD2. This receptor was identified in a young woman in good health. Here the CDR3 reads CASSLAASGRGYEQYF. Written as DNA, the CDR3 is TGTGCCAGCAGCTTAGCGGCTAGCGGGAGAGGGTACGAGCAGTACTTC.